Sequencing of this T cell receptor beta chain was carried out in a study of cytomegalovirus exposure and HLA in healthy donors (dated by TCRdb to about 2017). In terms of the full investigation: According to an earlier analysis of 587 of the donors, 200 million or so T cells yielded over 90 million unique TCR beta sequences and more than 250 Gb of sequence data. An early release that covered about 600 HLA-typed donors contained around 330 gigabases of sequencing data and around 85 million unique TCR sequences. Among the roughly 370 genotyped donors, around 81% belonged to the genetic ancestry cluster associated with self-reported Caucasian donors. The aim of the study was to test whether cataloging public T cell receptors could identify signatures of past pathogen exposure. The study used immunosequencing to profile the T cell repertoires of several hundred subjects and linked those repertoires to cytomegalovirus serostatus. In addition to the first cohort of several hundred subjects, a separate validation cohort of approximately 130 different subjects was used. The study combined high-throughput TCR immunosequencing, statistical association of individual TCRs with disease status, and machine learning to predict cytomegalovirus infection status. To study patterns of TCR occurrence, a later analysis re-analyzed previously published TCR beta repertoires from 600 to 750 donors and added high-resolution HLA genotyping. In the later analysis, no new phenotypic data were used to find candidate immune exposures; instead, reliance was placed on TCR beta sequences and their occurrence across donors. To decide whether each TCR beta V gene segment behaved as functional or pseudogenic, an earlier analysis of some 540 of the donors relied on high-throughput TCR beta sequencing. Donor age, sex, ethnicity and CMV serostatus were compiled together with the repertoire data. A later genetic analysis took genome-wide SNP genotypes for 398 of the 666 donors and used that subset as a discovery cohort. Every discovery cohort repertoire had been produced on one sequencing platform. HLA typing covered class I and class II loci at four-digit resolution. Typing coverage differed by locus: A, B, C, DRB1 and DQB1 were typed in about 629-640 donors, DQA1 in about 560, DPA1 in over 600, and DPB1 in approximately 450. Four to six DR-DQ haplotypes were handled as single units for association and clustering, since linkage in the cohort was strong. Among almost 400 genotyped donors of the cohort, an average of about 240,000 unique TCR beta nucleotide sequences were sequenced per donor, roughly 18% of them non-productive. Paper-wide results and their limitations: The only immune exposure information available for the cohort was CMV serostatus. Because counts were too low, approximately 15 rarely observed V segments, including chromosome 9 orphons, were excluded from the earlier analysis of 587 of the donors. The sequencing pipeline was judged likely to have produced a cluster of highly shared sequence variants as a technical artifact. Three of the identified cytomegalovirus-associated TCR beta chains were confirmed in vitro to be specific for cytomegalovirus antigens. The 87-base-pair reads could not distinguish some IMGT-functional V segments, including TRBV6-2 and TRBV6-3, so those segments were excluded. A later genetic analysis associated a missense DCLRE1C variant with V-gene and J-gene trimming of TCR beta chains, and an independent cohort replicated the association. The authors suggested that the approach could potentially be generalized to other disease states and immunological phenotypes. Roughly uniform sequencing depth across donors was assumed in presence/absence analyses, although this assumption may not hold. Linkage disequilibrium might explain the correlated functional status among segregating V segments, but an unknown experimental factor could not be ruled out. Cytomegalovirus status was reported to be diagnosed by the classifier with high specificity and sensitivity in both the original and validation cohorts. Broadly in line with IMGT annotations, most TCR beta V segments showed up in productive rearrangements about 87% or about 30% of the time in an earlier analysis of about 500 of the donors. A further reported finding was that TCR beta sequences accurately predicted the HLA-A and HLA-B alleles for most subjects in the first cohort. A later analysis found that TCR association rates varied across HLA loci, with DRB1 alleles showing the most associated TCRs and HLA-C alleles the fewest. HLA typing was unavailable for some donors at each locus, so association tests used only the typed subset. In this cohort, only TCR beta chains were sequenced, and detectable features were limited by the absence of alpha or paired-chain data. In a later analysis, HLA-associated TCR beta chains showed more clonal expansion and lower generation probabilities than non-associated chains that were equally common. At a false discovery rate of 0.05, a later analysis linked some 18,000 TCR beta sequences to specific HLA alleles. While some public TCRs were present in many individuals, most TCR sequences turned up only very rarely across donors. A total of 150 or so TCR beta chains were listed by the study as associated with cytomegalovirus. According to a later analysis, parvovirus B19, influenza, CMV and Epstein-Barr virus appeared linked to several top co-occurrence clusters. Compared with the approximately 710-donor mean, donors in an Asian-associated ancestry cluster had fewer N-insertions in productive TCRs, according to a later genetic analysis. Strong co-occurrence of HLA alleles, especially DR and DQ, made assigning TCR associations to individual alleles difficult. According to a later analysis, most CMV-associated TCR beta chains appeared to be HLA-restricted, and the HLA associations seemed to be driven largely by CMV exposure.

For this clone: No antigen is known for it. No clone much larger than this one lies a single base away; base qualities are absent.

Receptor libraries were prepared by the immunoSEQ multiplex PCR assay. For the multiplex PCR, a mixture combining 60 forward primers for TCR Vbeta segments and 13 reverse primers for TCR Jbeta segments was used. The CDR3 region of rearranged TCR beta genes was amplified from genomic DNA with a multiplex PCR assay. The amplified TCR beta libraries were sequenced on the Illumina HiSeq System as 87-base-pair reads. Per the source publication's procedure: Across the 670 or so repertoires, a later analysis counted about 81 million unique TCR beta chains, some 11 million of which were shared by at least two donors. To remove PCR and sequencing errors, raw reads were error-corrected and collapsed into unique sequences using a nearest-neighbor algorithm that merged closely related sequences. Alignment of CDR3 sequences to IMGT reference sequences was used to assign V, D and J gene segments. Each retained sequence needed at least a six-nucleotide match to both a V gene segment and a J gene segment. A rearrangement was called productive if the CDR3 had no stop codons and remained in frame with V and J, and every other rearrangement was called non-productive. Following IMGT convention, CDR3 was defined as the stretch from the second conserved V-encoded cysteine up to the conserved J-encoded phenylalanine. The earlier analysis of roughly 590 of the donors excluded any sequence lacking an unambiguous match to a single V gene segment. In an earlier analysis of some 590 of the donors, V segments were called functional above 56.7% productive rearrangements and were called segregating when the between-donor standard deviation exceeded 5%. A statistical classification framework was built for diagnosing cytomegalovirus status from the catalog of TCR beta chain sequences. In a later analysis, TCR nucleotide sequences were compared against IMGT/GENE-DB human TR gene sequences so that V and J genes could be assigned. In a later analysis, CDR3 sequences and most-parsimonious VDJ recombination scenarios were assigned using the TCRdist pipeline. In a later analysis, each TCR beta chain was defined by its CDR3 amino acid sequence together with its V-gene family, and reads without a unique V-gene family were excluded. In a later analysis, 450 to 600 highly shared, low-generation-probability nucleotide sequences were removed to address suspected cross-contamination and a sequencing artifact. For each public chain, a later analysis derived a clonal expansion index from normalized ranks of inferred template counts within each repertoire. Generation probabilities in a later analysis came from a VDJ recombination model fitted to out-of-frame rearrangements, and those results were checked against IGoR. Hypergeometric tests were used in a later analysis to score TCR-TCR, TCR-HLA and TCR-CMV co-occurrence, with a repertoire-size bias correction applied to the TCR pairs. In a later analysis, false discovery rates were estimated by permuting HLA or CMV assignments 20 times. In a later analysis, co-occurring TCRs were grouped using DBSCAN, and TCRdist sequence similarity was added for clustering within HLA-allele-positive subsets. Co-occurrence clustering excluded repertoires with fewer than 30,000 or more than 120,000 public chains, plus five with anomalous nucleotide sharing. This immuneACCESS table, as held by TCRdb, lists in-frame sequences with V and J called but not all clones. Of the missing ones, under half trace to an unresolved V gene in checked studies; the others have no known cause. V, J and clone size reflect that table, while D and trimming were determined from the DNA. The sample profile shows about 180,000 clones; around 76% of them were found once. Less than 2% of the sample comes from the top ten.

The CDR3 has 16 amino acids, counting the end cysteine and phenylalanine. Only CDR3 DNA is held: 48 bases, read in frame from base 1. V is pruned by 6 bases and J by 4 bases, leaving 9 bases of the junction without a gene match. Per the germline V gene, SNHLY is the CDR1 and FYNNEI is the CDR2. The cohort consisted of 650 to 700 healthy bone marrow donors. Cohort members were all nominally healthy when sampled, although unrecorded immune exposures were likely present. The donor tested CMV seronegative, placing the donor among the 350 or so seronegative members of the cohort. A peripheral blood sample was collected from each donor, and TCR beta sequencing was performed on peripheral blood mononuclear cells. Genomic DNA was extracted from the blood cell samples with the Qiagen DNeasy Blood Extraction Kit.

The sequence was collected from a man aged 40-49 years in good health and CMV-seronegative. The material sequenced was PBMCs. The V and J segments used are TRBV2 and TRBJ2-5, with 12 bases matching TRBD2. The DNA is TGTGCCAGCAGCTTTCGGACTAGCGGGGCGGGAGAGACCCAGTACTTC. Translation gives CASSFRTSGAGETQYF. The CDR3, completed at both ends by the reference TRBV2 and TRBJ2-5 genes, gives the full variable domain EPEVTQTPSHQVTQMGQEVILRCVPISNHLYFYWYRQILGQKVEFLVSFYNNEISEKSEIFDDQFSVERPDGSNFTLKIRSTKLEDSAMYFCASSFRTSGAGETQYFGPGTRLLVL.